Listed below are T cell receptor beta chains from one sample, sequenced in a study of T cells in Graves' hyperthyroidism and ophthalmopathy. MiXCR was run by TCRdb on the multiplex PCR reads, yielding one entry per CDR3 protein. The data hold 540,000 or so distinct CDR3 sequences, with more than 45% observed a single time. The sequenced material came from peripheral blood or thyroid tissue (not recorded which). The receptor set was obtained from an adult woman with Graves' disease, either hyperthyroidism or ophthalmopathy (not recorded which). The CDR3 runs from the conserved cysteine through the conserved F or W. D genes are given only for firm matches. The size of a clone is reported for some rows only, either as once, few or many, or as a class for expanded clones.

len | j_gene | abundance | v_gene | d_gene | CDR3nt | CDR3aa
15 | TRBJ2-5 | many | TRBV25-1 | NA | TGTGCCAGCGGGGAAGGTCACCCATTCCAAGAGACCCAGTACTTC | CASGEGHPFQETQYF
16 | TRBJ2-3 | NA | TRBV7-2 | TRBD2 | TGTGCCAGCAGCACCTCGACTAGCGGGACGGCAGATACGCAGTATTTT | CASSTSTSGTADTQYF
15 | TRBJ1-5 | NA | TRBV7-9 | NA | TGTGCCAGCAGCCTCGGGACTCTCTCCAATCAGCCCCAGCATTTT | CASSLGTLSNQPQHF
13 | TRBJ2-1 | NA | TRBV28 | TRBD2 | TGTGCCAGCGGGACTAGCGGATACAATGAGCAGTTCTTC | CASGTSGYNEQFF
16 | TRBJ1-1 | NA | TRBV28 | TRBD1 | TGTGCCAGCAGTTTCGTGACAGGGTCCATGAACACTGAAGCTTTCTTT | CASSFVTGSMNTEAFF
14 | TRBJ1-6 | NA | TRBV11-2 | TRBD1 | TGTGCCAGCACAGACCGGACAGGGGTGTCACCCCTCCACTTT | CASTDRTGVSPLHF
15 | TRBJ2-7 | NA | TRBV10-2 | NA | TGCGCCAGCAGCACTCGGGGGAGTGAAGTCCACGAGCAGTACTTC | CASSTRGSEVHEQYF
13 | TRBJ2-7 | many | TRBV7-7 | NA | TGTGCTAGCAGCTCCGAAACCGGGACGGAGCAGTACTTC | CASSSETGTEQYF
13 | TRBJ2-7 | many | TRBV20-1 | NA | TGCAGTGCTAATAGAGGAGAGGGATACGAGCAGTACTTC | CSANRGEGYEQYF
14 | TRBJ2-7 | many | TRBV5-1 | NA | TGCGCCAGCAGCTTGGTGGCGGGCATGTACGAGCAGTACTTC | CASSLVAGMYEQYF
12 | TRBJ2-7 | many | TRBV6-5 | NA | TGTGCCAGCAGCGACTGGGATGGCGAGCAGTACTTT | CASSDWDGEQYF
11 | TRBJ2-5 | many | TRBV7-8 | NA | TGTGCCAGCACCTTGGGAGGGACCCAGTACTTC | CASTLGGTQYF
15 | TRBJ2-2 | few | TRBV10-2 | NA | TGCGCCAGCAGCGTAAACCACAGGGTCTCCGGGGAGCTGTTTTTT | CASSVNHRVSGELFF
14 | TRBJ1-3 | few | TRBV7-2 | TRBD1 | TGTGCCAGCAGCTCGGGACAGAGCGGAAACACCATATATTTT | CASSSGQSGNTIYF
13 | TRBJ1-2 | many | TRBV12-3/TRBV12-4 | TRBD1 | TGTGCCAGCAGTTTATACAGGGGCTATGGCTACACCTTC | CASSLYRGYGYTF
14 | TRBJ1-2 | many | TRBV28 | NA | TGTGCCAGCACCCCGAGGGAGTTGGGCTATGGCTACACCTTC | CASTPRELGYGYTF
13 | TRBJ2-7 | few | TRBV30 | NA | TGTGCCTGGAGTATGGACACTACCTACGAGCAGTACTTC | CAWSMDTTYEQYF
12 | TRBJ2-7 | many | TRBV14 | NA | TGTGCCAGCAGCCGATCGCAACCAAACAAGTACTTC | CASSRSQPNKYF
13 | TRBJ2-1 | few | TRBV2 | NA | TGTGCCAGCAGCCGGGCAGGGAACAATGAGCAGTTCTTC | CASSRAGNNEQFF
13 | TRBJ1-3 | few | TRBV9 | NA | TGTGCCAGCAGCGTAGCGCCGGGAAACACCATATATTTT | CASSVAPGNTIYF
16 | TRBJ1-2 | few | TRBV7-2 | NA | TGTGCCAGCAGCCTGCTCGGGGGGCGGGGGAACTATGGCTACACCTTC | CASSLLGGRGNYGYTF
12 | TRBJ2-7 | NA | TRBV10-3 | TRBD2 | TGTGCCACGGGACTAGCTAGCTACGAGCAGTACTTC | CATGLASYEQYF
16 | TRBJ2-7 | NA | TRBV7-9 | NA | TGTGCCAGCAGCTCCGATGACGGCGTCGAACCCTACGAGCAGTACTTC | CASSSDDGVEPYEQYF
15 | TRBJ1-1 | many | TRBV5-1 | NA | TGCGCCAGCAGCTTGGGTCAGGGAATGAACACTGAAGCTTTCTTT | CASSLGQGMNTEAFF